This T cell receptor (beta chain) was captured in a study of shared clonotypes between healthy human individuals. Sequencing was performed with immunoSEQ multiplex PCR; in TCRdb, only in-frame clones are kept and a portion is missing. The sample lists about 800,000 clones; roughly 96% were seen once. The germline CDR1 and CDR2 sequences are SGHDT and YYEEEE. CDR3 size: 17 residues. The ends were cut back, 0 bases at V and 0 bases at J, with 15 bases in the middle. It was CD45RO-negative cells, positively selected for CCR7, that made up naive CD8 cells, with terminally differentiated effector memory CD45RA+ cells excluded.

The sample comprised naive CD8+ T cells sorted from blood. This receptor was obtained from a man in his thirties or forties in good health. This chain connects TRBV5-6 to TRBJ1-1; TRBD1 is a possible D gene (5 bases). CDR3 loop: CASSLGGVSRMNTEAFF. CDR3 DNA: TGTGCCAGCAGCTTGGGAGGGGTAAGCCGCATGAACACTGAAGCTTTCTTT.